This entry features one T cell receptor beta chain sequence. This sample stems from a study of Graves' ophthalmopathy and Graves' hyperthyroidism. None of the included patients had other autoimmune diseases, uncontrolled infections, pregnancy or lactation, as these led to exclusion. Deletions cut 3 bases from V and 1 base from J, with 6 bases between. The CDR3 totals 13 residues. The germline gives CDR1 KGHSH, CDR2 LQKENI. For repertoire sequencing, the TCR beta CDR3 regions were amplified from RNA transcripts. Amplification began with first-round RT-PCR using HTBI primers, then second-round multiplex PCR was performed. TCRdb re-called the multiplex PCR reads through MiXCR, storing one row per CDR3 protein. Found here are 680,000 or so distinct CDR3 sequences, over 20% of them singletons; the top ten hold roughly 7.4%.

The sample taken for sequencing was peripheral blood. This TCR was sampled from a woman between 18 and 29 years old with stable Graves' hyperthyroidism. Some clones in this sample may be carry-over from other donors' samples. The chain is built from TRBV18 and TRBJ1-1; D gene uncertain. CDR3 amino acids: CASSPSPNTEAFF. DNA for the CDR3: TGTGCCAGCTCACCCAGCCCGAACACTGAAGCTTTCTTT.